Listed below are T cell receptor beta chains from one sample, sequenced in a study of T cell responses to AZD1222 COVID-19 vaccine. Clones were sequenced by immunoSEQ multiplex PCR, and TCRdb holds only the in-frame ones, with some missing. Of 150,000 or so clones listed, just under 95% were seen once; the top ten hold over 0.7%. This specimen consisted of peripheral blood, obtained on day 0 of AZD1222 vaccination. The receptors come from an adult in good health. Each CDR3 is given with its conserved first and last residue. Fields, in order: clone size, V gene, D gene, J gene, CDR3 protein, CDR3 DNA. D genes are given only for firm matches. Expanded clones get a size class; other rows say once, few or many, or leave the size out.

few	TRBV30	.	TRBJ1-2	CAWSVGLNYGYTF	TGTGCCTGGAGTGTGGGCCTAAACTATGGCTACACCTTC
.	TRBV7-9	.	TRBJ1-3	CASSLDGGSRSGNTIYF	TGTGCCAGCAGCTTAGATGGAGGCAGCCGCTCTGGAAACACCATATATTTT
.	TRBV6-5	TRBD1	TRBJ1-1	CASRPGGSGEAFF	TGTGCCAGCAGGCCAGGGGGTAGCGGTGAAGCTTTCTTT
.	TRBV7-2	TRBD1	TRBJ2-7	CASSSRDRGYEQYF	TGTGCCAGCAGCTCCCGGGACAGGGGCTACGAGCAGTACTTC
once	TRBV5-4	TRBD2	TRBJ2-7	CASSLAGSGGTYEQYF	TGTGCCAGCAGCTTGGCCGGGAGCGGGGGGACCTACGAGCAGTACTTC
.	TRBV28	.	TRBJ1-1	CGTGRETEAFF	TGTGGAACGGGAAGAGAGACTGAAGCTTTCTTT
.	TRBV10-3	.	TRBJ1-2	CAISEPWARGYGYTF	TGTGCCATCAGTGAGCCCTGGGCCCGAGGCTATGGCTACACCTTC
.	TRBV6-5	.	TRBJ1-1	CASSFNRQNTEAFF	TGTGCCAGCAGTTTCAATCGACAGAACACTGAAGCTTTCTTT
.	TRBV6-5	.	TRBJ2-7	CASSPRPRLGSEQYF	TGTGCCAGCAGTCCTAGGCCTCGGCTTGGGAGCGAGCAGTACTTC
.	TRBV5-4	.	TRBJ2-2	CASSLVGSHGELFF	TGTGCCAGCAGCTTGGTGGGAAGCCACGGGGAGCTGTTTTTT
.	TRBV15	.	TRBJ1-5	CATSRDGFQPQHF	TGTGCCACCAGCAGAGATGGCTTTCAGCCCCAGCATTTT
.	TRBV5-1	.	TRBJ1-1	CASSLTRLGGEAFF	TGCGCCAGCAGCTTAACTAGACTGGGTGGTGAAGCTTTCTTT